The entry below describes one TCR beta chain. Its antigen remains unknown. A read error may explain this, as a much larger clone is one base away. From germline, CDR1 is SGHRS and CDR2 YFSETQ. Trimming left V 3 bases short and J 4 bases short, with 10 bases between. The CDR3 loop spans 13 amino acids. These data belong to a study of tumor-infiltrating lymphocytes in primary liver carcinoma. Looking at the study overall: The study obtained roughly 3.5 to 7.13 million productive TCRbeta reads per sample, similar across tissue types. Study findings and constraints: For tumor-adjacent and tumor-blood pairs, overlap was less than that seen for tumor region pairs.

Unsorted bulk tissue (roughly 18-32 mg) underwent RNA and DNA co-extraction. Synthesis of TCR beta cDNA was carried out from 500 ng total RNA with a constant-region primer. Slightly modified ARM-PCR with three nested multiplex PCR rounds yielded TCR beta libraries. The first two PCR rounds, around 10 cycles each, used TRBV1-TRBV30 forward primers and a C-beta reverse primer. MiXCR, run by TCRdb on the multiplex PCR reads, gives a single entry per CDR3 protein. Here the sample spans approximately 190,000 distinct CDR3 sequences, around 85% being singletons. Sequenced sample: tumor tissue from primary liver carcinoma. The sequence came from a man aged 35 to 55 with primary liver carcinoma and hepatitis B virus infection. The chain joins TRBV5-1 to TRBJ2-5; a possible D gene is TRBD2 (5 bases). The CDR3 nucleotides read TGCGCCAGCAGCTCGTACGGAGGAGAGACCCAGTACTTC. Residues: CASSSYGGETQYF.